A selection of T cell receptor beta chains follows, all from one sample in a study of shared clonotypes between healthy human individuals. Measured with immunoSEQ multiplex PCR; TCRdb has only the in-frame clones, and not every one. The table has more than 2 million clones, around 93% seen once; the top ten hold around 1.8%. Sequencing input: naive CD8+ T cells from PBMCs. The receptors here all came from a man aged 18-30 years in good health. Some clones in this sample may be carry-over from other donors' samples. The CDR3 runs from the conserved cysteine through the conserved F or W. A D gene is named only where the DNA matches it firmly. For some rows the clone size is stated as once, few or many, or as a class when expanded; others skip it.

D gene | V gene | clone size | CDR3 protein
NA | TRBV7-9 | NA | CATPLLKSNTQYF
TRBD2 | TRBV7-6 | NA | CASSLGAAAGRGNEQFF
TRBD1 | TRBV10-2 | NA | CASSGGTGRVDEQYF
NA | TRBV30 | NA | CAWSVLKPEQFF
TRBD2 | TRBV27 | NA | CASTGTSSRNEQFF
TRBD2 | TRBV29-1 | NA | CSVPGWTSGDNEQFF
NA | TRBV6-6 | NA | CASSYDSGGNTIYF
NA | TRBV9 | NA | CASSSPSQASARGTDTQYF
NA | TRBV27 | NA | CASSLSGEGVEKLFF
TRBD1 | TRBV7-9 | NA | CASSPRTGGMETQYF
TRBD2 | TRBV2 | NA | CAIIGTTIYNEQFF
TRBD1 | TRBV13 | NA | CASSTRTGGAYEQYF
TRBD2 | TRBV5-1 | NA | CASSLAPLAGGTEQYF
TRBD2 | TRBV28 | NA | CASSRKGILAGHGMGTQYF
NA | TRBV27 | NA | CASSFGTSNGYTF
TRBD2 | TRBV7-2 | NA | CASSLTGTSGRTLVEQYF
NA | TRBV9 | NA | CASSVVWQGGHEQYF
NA | TRBV13 | NA | CASSFGSGELFF
NA | TRBV6-1 | NA | CASSEALGRNYEQYF
TRBD2 | TRBV27 | NA | CASSPGTSLDEQYF
NA | TRBV9 | NA | CASSVGGNTGELFF
NA | TRBV7-9 | NA | CASSLDHAGWNEQYF
NA | TRBV19 | NA | CASSRVRDFSEQFF
TRBD1 | TRBV27 | NA | CASSVVPRQGLGEQYF
NA | TRBV4-1 | NA | CASSQDPFLSGLSYEQYF
NA | TRBV27 | NA | CASSLGPGSSYNEQFF
NA | TRBV5-6 | NA | CASSLGSTAYGYTF
TRBD1 | TRBV6-6 | NA | CASSSSGGELDYGYTF
NA | TRBV7-9 | NA | CASSRVAVHKGDTQYF
TRBD2 | TRBV7-7 | NA | CASSLKLAGYNEQFF
NA | TRBV28 | NA | CASSFPLWDTEPDSNQPQHF
TRBD2 | TRBV4-1 | once | CASSQDRRLAGYNEQFF
TRBD1 | TRBV27 | NA | CASSIRDRQNTEAFF
NA | TRBV4-1 | NA | CASSQEPRAGAYTF
NA | TRBV27 | NA | CASSFRQGGSGNTIYF
TRBD2 | TRBV4-3 | NA | CASSPRSGASGRGNEQFF
TRBD2 | TRBV27 | NA | CASSTPRVGGGYEQYF
NA | TRBV7-9 | once | CASSSLYRRPGELFF
TRBD2 | TRBV4-1 | NA | CASSLRETSGAYEQYF
NA | TRBV5-8 | once | CASSSVFTGYPNQPQHF
NA | TRBV5-6 | NA | CASSFRSGNYGYTF
NA | TRBV5-1 | once | CASSAGGEQFF
TRBD1 | TRBV6-5 | NA | CASTADPTGGYGYTF
TRBD1 | TRBV29-1 | NA | CSADRDARGYTF
NA | TRBV7-9 | NA | CASRPTGTGELFF
NA | TRBV13 | NA | CASSRRGNTEAFF
NA | TRBV29-1 | NA | CSVETADGYTF
NA | TRBV13 | NA | CASSSAGSGGQAVGYEQYF
TRBD2 | TRBV5-6 | NA | CASSLGLVYNEQFF
TRBD2 | TRBV13 | NA | CASSAGLAGDYEQYF
NA | TRBV28 | NA | CASSHRRTNYGYTF
NA | TRBV28 | NA | CASSSLFRAFGYTF
NA | TRBV4-1 | NA | CASSPIVPNSPLHF
NA | TRBV19 | NA | CASSITNTGPTEAFF
NA | TRBV4-1 | few | CASGSGVGRINQPQHF
TRBD1 | TRBV7-9 | NA | CASSPLFQGAFYEQYF
NA | TRBV7-9 | NA | CASSGVSGNTIYF